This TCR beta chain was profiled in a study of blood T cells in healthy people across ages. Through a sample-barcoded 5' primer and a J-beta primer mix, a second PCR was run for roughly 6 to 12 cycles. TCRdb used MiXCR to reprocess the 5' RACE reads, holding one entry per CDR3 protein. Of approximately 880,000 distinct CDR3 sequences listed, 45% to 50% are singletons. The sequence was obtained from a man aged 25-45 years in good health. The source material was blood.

CDR3 sequence (DNA): TGCGCCAGCAGCCAAGAAGACACCCGACCCGCCTACGAGCAGTACTTC. Protein sequence: CASSQEDTRPAYEQYF. The chain carries TRBV4-1 and TRBJ2-7; no clear D. The CDR3 sequence is 16 residues long. Germline CDR1 reads MGHRA; CDR2 reads YSYEKL. V lost 0 bases to trimming and J lost 2 bases, with 14 bases between them.